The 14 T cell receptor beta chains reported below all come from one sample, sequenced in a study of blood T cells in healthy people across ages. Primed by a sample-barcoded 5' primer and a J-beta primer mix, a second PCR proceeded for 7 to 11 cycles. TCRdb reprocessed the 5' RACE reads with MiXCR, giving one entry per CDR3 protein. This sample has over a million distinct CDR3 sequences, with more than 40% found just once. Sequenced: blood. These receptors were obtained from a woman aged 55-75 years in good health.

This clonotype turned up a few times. Here the CDR3 DNA reads TGTGCCAGCAGCCAAGCTGGCCTAGGGCAGTACTTC. Its translation: CASSQAGLGQYF. This chain joins TRBV3-1 and TRBJ2-7; no clear D. The CDR3 has 12 amino acids. Trimming took 1 base from V and 9 from J, leaving 10 bases between them. CDR1 is LGHDT, CDR2 YNNKEL, per germline (reference sequence).

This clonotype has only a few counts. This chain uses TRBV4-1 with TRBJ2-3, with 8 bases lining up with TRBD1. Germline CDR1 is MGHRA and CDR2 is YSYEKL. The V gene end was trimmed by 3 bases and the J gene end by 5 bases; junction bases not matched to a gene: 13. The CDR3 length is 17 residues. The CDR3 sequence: CASSHQEQGEGGDTQYF. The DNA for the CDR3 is TGCGCCAGCAGCCACCAAGAACAGGGGGAAGGGGGAGATACGCAGTATTTT.

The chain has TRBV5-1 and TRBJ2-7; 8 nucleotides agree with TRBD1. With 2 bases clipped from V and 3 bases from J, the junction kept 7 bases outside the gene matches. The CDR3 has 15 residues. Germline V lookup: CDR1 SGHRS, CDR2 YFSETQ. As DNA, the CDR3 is TGCGCCAGCAGCTTAACGGGACAGGCCGGCTACGAGCAGTACTTC. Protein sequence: CASSLTGQAGYEQYF.

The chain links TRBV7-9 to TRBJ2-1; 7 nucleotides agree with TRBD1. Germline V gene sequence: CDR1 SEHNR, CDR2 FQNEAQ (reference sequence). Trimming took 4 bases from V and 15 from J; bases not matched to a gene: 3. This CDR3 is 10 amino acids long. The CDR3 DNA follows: TGTGCCAGCAGCTCACAGGGGTGGTTCTTC. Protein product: CASSSQGWFF.

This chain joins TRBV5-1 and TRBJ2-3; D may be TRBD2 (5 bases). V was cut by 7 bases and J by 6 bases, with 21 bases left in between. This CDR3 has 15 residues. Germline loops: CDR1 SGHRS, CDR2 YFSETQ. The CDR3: CASRLPADQGDTQYF. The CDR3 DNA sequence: TGCGCCAGCCGACTACCAGCGGATCAAGGGGATACGCAGTATTTT.

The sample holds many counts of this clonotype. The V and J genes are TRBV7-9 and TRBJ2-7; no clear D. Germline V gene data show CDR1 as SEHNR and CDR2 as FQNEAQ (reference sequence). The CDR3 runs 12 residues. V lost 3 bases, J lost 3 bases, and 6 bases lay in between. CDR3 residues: CASSFSGYEQYF. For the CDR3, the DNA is TGTGCCAGCAGCTTCTCAGGCTACGAGCAGTACTTC.

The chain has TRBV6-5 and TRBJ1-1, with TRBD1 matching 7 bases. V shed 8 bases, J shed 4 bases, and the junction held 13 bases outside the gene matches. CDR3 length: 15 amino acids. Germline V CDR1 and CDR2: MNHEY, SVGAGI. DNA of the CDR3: TGTGCCAGCCGCCGGGACAGCCAGATTTTCACTGAAGCTTTCTTT. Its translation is CASRRDSQIFTEAFF.

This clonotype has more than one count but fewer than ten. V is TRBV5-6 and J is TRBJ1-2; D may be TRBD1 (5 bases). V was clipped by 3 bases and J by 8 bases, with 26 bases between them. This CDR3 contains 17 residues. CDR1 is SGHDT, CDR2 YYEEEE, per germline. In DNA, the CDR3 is TGTGCCAGCAGCTCCCCGGGGCGTTCTCTGGTCACTGAGGGCTACACCTTC. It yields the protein CASSSPGRSLVTEGYTF.

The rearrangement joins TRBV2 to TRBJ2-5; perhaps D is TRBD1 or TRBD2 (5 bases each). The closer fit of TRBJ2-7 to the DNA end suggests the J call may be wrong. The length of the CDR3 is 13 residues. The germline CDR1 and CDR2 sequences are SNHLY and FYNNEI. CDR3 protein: CASSEEAGTEQYF. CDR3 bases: TGTGCCAGCAGTGAAGAGGCAGGGACCGAGCAGTACTTC.

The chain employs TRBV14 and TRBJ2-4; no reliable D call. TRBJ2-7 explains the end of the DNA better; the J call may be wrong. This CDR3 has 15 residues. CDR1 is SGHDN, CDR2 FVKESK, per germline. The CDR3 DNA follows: TGTGCCAGCAGCCAAGATCTAGGGTACGGTTACGAGCAGTACTTC. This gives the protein CASSQDLGYGYEQYF.

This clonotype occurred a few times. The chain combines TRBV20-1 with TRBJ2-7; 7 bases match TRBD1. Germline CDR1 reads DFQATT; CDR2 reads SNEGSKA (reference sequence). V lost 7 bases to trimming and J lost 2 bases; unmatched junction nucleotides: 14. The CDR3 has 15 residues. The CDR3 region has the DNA TGCAGTGTCTTAAATACAGGGGCGACCACCTACGAGCAGTACTTC. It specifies CSVLNTGATTYEQYF.

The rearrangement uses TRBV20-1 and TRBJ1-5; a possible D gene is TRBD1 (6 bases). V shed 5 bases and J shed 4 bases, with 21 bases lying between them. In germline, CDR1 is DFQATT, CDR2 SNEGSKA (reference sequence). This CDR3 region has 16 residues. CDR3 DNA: TGCAGTGCTCCCTCGGGGGGGGCACTCGGTAATCAGCCCCAGCATTTT. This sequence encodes CSAPSGGALGNQPQHF.

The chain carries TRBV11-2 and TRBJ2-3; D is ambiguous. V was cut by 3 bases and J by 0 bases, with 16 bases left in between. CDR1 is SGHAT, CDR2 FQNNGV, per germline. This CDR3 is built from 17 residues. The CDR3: CASSFPLLPTSTDTQYF. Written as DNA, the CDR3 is TGTGCCAGCAGCTTCCCCCTACTACCGACTAGCACAGATACGCAGTATTTT.

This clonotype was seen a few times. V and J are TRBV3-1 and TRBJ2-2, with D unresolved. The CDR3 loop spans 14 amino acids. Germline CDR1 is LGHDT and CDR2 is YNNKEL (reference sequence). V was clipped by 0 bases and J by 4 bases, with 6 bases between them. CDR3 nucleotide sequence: TGTGCCAGCAGCCAAGAACCGACCACCGGGGAGCTGTTTTTT. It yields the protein CASSQEPTTGELFF.